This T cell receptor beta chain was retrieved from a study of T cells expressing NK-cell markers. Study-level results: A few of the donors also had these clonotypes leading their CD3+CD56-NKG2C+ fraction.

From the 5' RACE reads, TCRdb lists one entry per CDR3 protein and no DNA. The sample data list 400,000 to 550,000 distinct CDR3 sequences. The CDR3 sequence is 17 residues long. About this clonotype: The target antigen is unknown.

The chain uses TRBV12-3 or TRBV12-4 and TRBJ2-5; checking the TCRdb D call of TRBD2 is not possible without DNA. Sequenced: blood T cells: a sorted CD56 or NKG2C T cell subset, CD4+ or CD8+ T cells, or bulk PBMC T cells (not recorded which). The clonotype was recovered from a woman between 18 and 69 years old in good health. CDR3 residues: CASSFHLPMGSEETQYF.